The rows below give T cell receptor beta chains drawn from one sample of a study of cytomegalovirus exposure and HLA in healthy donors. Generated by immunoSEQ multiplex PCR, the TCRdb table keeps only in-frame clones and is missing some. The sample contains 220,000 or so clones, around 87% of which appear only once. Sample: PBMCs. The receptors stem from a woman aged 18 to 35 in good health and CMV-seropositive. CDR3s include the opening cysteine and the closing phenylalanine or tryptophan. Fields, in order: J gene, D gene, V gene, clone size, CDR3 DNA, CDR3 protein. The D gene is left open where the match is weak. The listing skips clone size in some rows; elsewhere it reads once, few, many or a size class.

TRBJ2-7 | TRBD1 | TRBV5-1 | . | TGCGCCAGCAGCCGGGGGACAGGGAGCTCCTACGAGCAGTACTTC | CASSRGTGSSYEQYF
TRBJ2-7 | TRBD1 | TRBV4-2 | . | TGTGCCAGCAGCCAAGATTTTCTCTTGGGACAGGGCTCCTACGAGCAGTACTTC | CASSQDFLLGQGSYEQYF
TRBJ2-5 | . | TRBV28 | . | TGTGCCAGCAGAAGTAGTGGAGGGCAAGAGACCCAGTACTTC | CASRSSGGQETQYF
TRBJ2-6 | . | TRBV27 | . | TGTGCCAGTAGCGGCTCTGGGGCCAACGTCCTGACTTTC | CASSGSGANVLTF
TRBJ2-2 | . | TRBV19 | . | TGTGCCAGTAGCATGCCGGGCGGGGTCAAGAATCGCACCGGGGAGCTGTTTTTT | CASSMPGGVKNRTGELFF
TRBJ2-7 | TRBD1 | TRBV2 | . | TGTGCCAGCAGCGAGGGGGCAATGAGCCACGAGCAGTACTTC | CASSEGAMSHEQYF
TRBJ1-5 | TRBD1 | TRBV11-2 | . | TGTGCCAGCAGCCCAGGGACAGGACAGGGGGCGAATCAGCCCCAGCATTTT | CASSPGTGQGANQPQHF
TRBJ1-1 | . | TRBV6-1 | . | TGTGCCAGCAGTTCACAGGGATTTGGGACCACTGAAGCTTTCTTT | CASSSQGFGTTEAFF
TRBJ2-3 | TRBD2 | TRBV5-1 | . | TGCGCCAGCAGCACCCGACTAGCGGGAGGGTCCACGCAGTATTTT | CASSTRLAGGSTQYF
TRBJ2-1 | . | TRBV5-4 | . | TGTGCCAGCAGCTCTCAGGATGGTGAGCAGTTCTTC | CASSSQDGEQFF
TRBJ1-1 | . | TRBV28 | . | TGTGCCAGCAGTTCTTCAAATAGCAACATGAACACTGAAGCTTTCTTT | CASSSSNSNMNTEAFF
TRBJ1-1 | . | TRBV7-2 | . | TGTGCCAGCAGCCCTGGAGGGTGGCAGATGAACACTGAAGCTTTCTTT | CASSPGGWQMNTEAFF
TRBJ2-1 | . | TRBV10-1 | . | TGCGCCAGCCTCGGTCGCGCGCCCACCTACAATGAGCAGTTCTTC | CASLGRAPTYNEQFF
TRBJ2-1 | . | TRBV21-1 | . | TGTGCCAGCAGCAAAGGTCGGAGGCCTAGCGAAACCTACAATGAGCAGTTCTTC | CASSKGRRPSETYNEQFF
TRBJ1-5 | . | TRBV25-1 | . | TGTGCCAGCAGTGAGACCCTGGACGGTCCAGGGGCCCAGCATTTT | CASSETLDGPGAQHF
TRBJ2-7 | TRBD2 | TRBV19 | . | TGTGCCAGTAGTCGGACTAGCGGGCGCAGCTACGAGCAGTACTTC | CASSRTSGRSYEQYF
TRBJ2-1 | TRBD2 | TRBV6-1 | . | TGTGCCAGCAGCCTCCTAGCGGGAGGACACAATGAGCAGTTCTTC | CASSLLAGGHNEQFF
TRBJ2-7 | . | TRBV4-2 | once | TGTGCCAGCAGCCCTGGACAGCTCTCCTACGAGCAGTACTTC | CASSPGQLSYEQYF
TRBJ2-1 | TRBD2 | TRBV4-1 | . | TGCGCCAGCAGCCAACCGACTAGCGGTTACAATGAGCAGTTCTTC | CASSQPTSGYNEQFF
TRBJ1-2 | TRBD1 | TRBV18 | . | TGTGCCAGCTCAGAAGGGACAGGACCGGGCTATGGCTACACCTTC | CASSEGTGPGYGYTF
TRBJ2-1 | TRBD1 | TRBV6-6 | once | TGTGCCAGCAGTGACGCCGGGACAGGGGGCTTTGAGCAGTTCTTC | CASSDAGTGGFEQFF
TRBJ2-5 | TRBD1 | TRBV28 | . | TGTGCCAGCAGCACCGTGGACAGGGGGCTTTGGGGAGAGACCCAGTACTTC | CASSTVDRGLWGETQYF
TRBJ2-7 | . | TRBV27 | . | TGTGCCAGCAGTTTATCGAAGGGGCTAGACTACGAGCAGTACTTC | CASSLSKGLDYEQYF
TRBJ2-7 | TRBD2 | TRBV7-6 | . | TGTGCCAGCAGCTTCACCGGGACTAGCGTTACCTACGAGCAGTACTTC | CASSFTGTSVTYEQYF
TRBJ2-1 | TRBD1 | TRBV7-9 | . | TGTGCCAGCAGCTCAACCGGGACAGGGTTCGACAATGAGCAGTTCTTC | CASSSTGTGFDNEQFF
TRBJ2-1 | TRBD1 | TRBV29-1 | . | TGCAGCGTCGGGGACAGGGATTACAATGAGCAGTTCTTC | CSVGDRDYNEQFF
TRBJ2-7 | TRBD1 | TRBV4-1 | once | TGCGCCAGCAGCCAAGTCGGACAGGAATTATATGGGCAGTACTTC | CASSQVGQELYGQYF
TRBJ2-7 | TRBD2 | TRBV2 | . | TGTGCCAGCAACGGGAGGGGAGGGTACGAGCAGTACTTC | CASNGRGGYEQYF
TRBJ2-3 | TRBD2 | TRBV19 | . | TGTGCCAGTAGTCTCGCGGGAGGGCCGCTTCCAGATACGCAGTATTTT | CASSLAGGPLPDTQYF
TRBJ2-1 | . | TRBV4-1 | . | TGCGCCAGCAGCCACAAACCGGGACTCGAGTTAGGCAATGAGCAGTTCTTC | CASSHKPGLELGNEQFF
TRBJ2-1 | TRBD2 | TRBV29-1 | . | TGCAGCGTTCCCCTAGCGGGTGGGAATGAGCAGTTCTTC | CSVPLAGGNEQFF
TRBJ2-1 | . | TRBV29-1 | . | TGCAGCGTTGTGTTCGAGAGTTTCAATGAGCAGTTCTTC | CSVVFESFNEQFF
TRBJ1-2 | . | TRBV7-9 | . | TGTGCCAGCAGCCCCCGGGTGGGGGGGATCCCGGGCGGCTACACCTTC | CASSPRVGGIPGGYTF
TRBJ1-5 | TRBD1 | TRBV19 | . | TGTGCCAGTAGTATGGAGACAGGGGACAATCAGCCCCAGCATTTT | CASSMETGDNQPQHF
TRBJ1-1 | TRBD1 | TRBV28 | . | TGTGCCAGCAGTTTACGGGACAGGGGTGGTACTGAAGCTTTCTTT | CASSLRDRGGTEAFF
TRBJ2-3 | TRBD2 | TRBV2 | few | TGTGCCAGCAGTGCCAGCGGGACCTCGGGCACAGATACGCAGTATTTT | CASSASGTSGTDTQYF
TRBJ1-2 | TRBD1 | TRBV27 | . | TGTGCCAGCAGTTTAGACTCCGGGACAGAAAGCTATGGCTACACCTTC | CASSLDSGTESYGYTF
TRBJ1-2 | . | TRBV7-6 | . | TGTGCCAGCAGCTTAGTTGGGCCCTATGGCTACACCTTC | CASSLVGPYGYTF
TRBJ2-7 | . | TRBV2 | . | TGTGCCAGCACGAGTTGGGCCCCCAATACCTACGAGCAGTACTTC | CASTSWAPNTYEQYF
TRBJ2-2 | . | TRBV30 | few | TGTGCCTGGAGACTGTCCTCCGCCCGGGAGCTGTTTTTT | CAWRLSSARELFF